The 14 T cell receptor beta chains in this list originate from one sample, sequenced in a study of T cells in Graves' hyperthyroidism and ophthalmopathy. The source material, RNA transcripts, was used to amplify TCR beta CDR3 regions. Researchers ran a first-round RT-PCR on the TCR CDR3 using the HTBI primer set. TCRdb independently ran MiXCR on the multiplex PCR reads; one entry per CDR3 protein. The sample consists of around 200,000 distinct CDR3 sequences, around 18% of them appearing once. The sample taken for sequencing was blood. These receptors came from a man between 35 and 55 years old with Graves' hyperthyroidism.

This clonotype was seen ten or more times. V and J are TRBV12-3 or TRBV12-4 and TRBJ2-3; the match to TRBD1 covers 7 bases. The CDR3 length is 13 residues. With 6 bases clipped from V and 3 bases from J, the junction kept 3 bases outside the gene matches. The CDR3 DNA reads as TGTGCCAGCAGGAGGGGGCGGACAGATACGCAGTATTTT. This codes for CASRRGRTDTQYF.

This clonotype has at least ten counts. This chain uses TRBV7-8 with TRBJ2-2; 7 nucleotides match TRBD1. The CDR3 covers 15 residues. V shed 5 bases and J 0 bases; nucleotides not matched to a gene: 3. Germline V CDR1 and CDR2: SGHVS, FQNEAQ. CDR3 sequence: CASSIDRANTGELFF. CDR3 bases: TGTGCCAGCAGCATCGACAGGGCGAACACCGGGGAGCTGTTTTTT. The full variable domain, in which reference TRBV7-8 and TRBJ2-2 provide the parts outside the CDR3, is GAGVSQSPRYKVAKRGQDVALRCDPISGHVSLFWYQQALGQGPEFLTYFQNEAQLDKSGLPSDRFFAERPEGSVSTLKIQRTQQEDSAVYLCASSIDRANTGELFFGEGSRLTVL.

Ten or more counts support this clonotype. This chain connects TRBV6-2 or TRBV6-3 to TRBJ2-7; D remains ambiguous. V was cut by 8 bases and J by 0 bases, with 11 bases left in between. The germline CDR1 and CDR2 sequences are MNHEY and SVGEGT. The CDR3 totals 13 residues. The CDR3 spells CASSWASSYEQYF. CDR3 nucleotide sequence: TGTGCCAGCTCCTGGGCCAGCTCCTACGAGCAGTACTTC.

This clonotype was found a few times. V gene TRBV12-3 or TRBV12-4 combines with J gene TRBJ1-6; D call uncertain. The length of the CDR3 is 15 residues. Trimming removed 1 base at V and 0 bases at J, with 4 bases between. Here the CDR3 DNA reads TGTGCCAGCAGTTTAGTGAGCTCCTATAATTCACCCCTCCACTTT. Protein: CASSLVSSYNSPLHF.

The table lists this clonotype with many counts. The rearrangement links TRBV20-1 to TRBJ1-6; tentative D call: TRBD1 (6 bases). Between the trimmed V and J ends, which lost 6 bases and 7 bases, there was a span of 16 bases. This CDR3 spans 14 amino acids. The germline V gene has CDR1 DFQATT and CDR2 SNEGSKA (reference sequence). Written as DNA, the CDR3 is TGCAGTGCCAGTGGGGGGGCCGGGAATTCACCCCTCCACTTT. It specifies CSASGGAGNSPLHF.

The rearrangement uses TRBV20-1 and TRBJ2-3, with TRBD2 matching 8 bases. V lost 6 bases to trimming and J lost 0 bases; unmatched junction nucleotides: 8. CDR3 length equals 15 residues. Germline values: CDR1 DFQATT, CDR2 SNEGSKA (reference sequence). DNA for the CDR3: TGCAGTGCGCCCCGGGAGGGCCTTAGCACAGATACGCAGTATTTT. It yields the protein CSAPREGLSTDTQYF.

This clonotype was seen a handful of times. This chain joins TRBV7-2 and TRBJ2-7, with 10 positions matching TRBD2. The CDR3 sequence is 15 residues long. The germline gives CDR1 SGHTA, CDR2 FQGNSA. The J segment lost 7 bases and the V segment lost 0 bases, leaving 6 bases of the junction unmatched. This CDR3 is CASSLASGGPGEQYF. The CDR3 coding sequence is TGTGCCAGCAGCTTAGCTAGCGGGGGGCCGGGGGAGCAGTACTTC.

This clonotype was counted many times. The chain links TRBV12-3 or TRBV12-4 to TRBJ2-7; D gene uncertain. The V gene lost 7 bases and the J gene lost 0 bases, with 13 bases spanning the gap. This CDR3 has 14 residues. CDR3 sequence reads: CASTSDPGSYEQYF. In DNA form, the CDR3 reads TGTGCCAGCACCTCCGATCCTGGCTCCTACGAGCAGTACTTC.

This chain joins TRBV4-2 and TRBJ1-2; D is undetermined. V was cut by 6 bases and J by 4 bases, with 18 bases left in between. CDR3 length: 15 residues. The germline V gene has CDR1 LGHNA and CDR2 YNFKEQ. The CDR3 spells CASSRMDDQGYGYTF. The CDR3 bases are TGTGCCAGCAGTCGGATGGACGACCAAGGCTATGGCTACACCTTC.

This clonotype was observed many times. This CDR3 reads CASSLAQETQYF. The CDR3, as DNA: TGTGCCAGCAGCTTAGCGCAAGAGACCCAGTACTTC. The chain is built from TRBV7-9 and TRBJ2-5; the D is unclear. This CDR3 spans 12 amino acids. Trimming cost V 0 bases and J 2 bases, with 1 base left between them. CDR1 SEHNR and CDR2 FQNEAQ come from the germline V gene (reference sequence).

This clonotype occurred many times. The chain carries TRBV20-1 and TRBJ1-2; maybe TRBD1 (5 bases). V dropped 1 base and J dropped 3 bases, with 12 bases sitting between them. Germline V gives CDR1 DFQATT, CDR2 SNEGSKA (reference sequence). The CDR3 runs 14 residues. The CDR3 reads CSARVVDSDYGYTF. The CDR3 DNA reads as TGCAGTGCTAGAGTCGTCGACAGTGACTATGGCTACACCTTC.

This clonotype showed up just a few times. CDR3 in DNA: TGTGCCAGCAGTTCCCAGAGCGGGGGGCAACGGGACCGCGAGCAGTTCTTC. Encoded protein: CASSSQSGGQRDREQFF. The chain employs TRBV28 and TRBJ2-1; the match to TRBD2 covers 9 bases. Germline trimming cut 4 bases from V and 10 bases from J; bases unmatched to any gene: 17. Looked up from germline, CDR1 is MDHEN and CDR2 is SYDVKM. The CDR3 sequence is 17 residues long.

This clonotype has ten or more counts. The V call is TRBV20-1, the J call TRBJ2-1, with D possibly being TRBD1 (5 bases). The CDR3 contains 17 residues. CDR1 DFQATT and CDR2 SNEGSKA come from the germline V gene (reference sequence). V was pared by 3 bases and J by 0 bases, with 18 bases between. The CDR3 loop reads CSASPARGLSSYNEQFF. The CDR3 nucleotides are TGCAGTGCTAGTCCCGCAAGGGGCTTGAGCTCCTACAATGAGCAGTTCTTC.

This clonotype was counted at least ten times. The chain has TRBV6-5 and TRBJ2-2; 9 bases line up with TRBD1. Germline CDR1 is MNHEY and CDR2 is SVGAGI. This CDR3 has 16 residues. J gave up 5 bases and V 2 bases, and 6 bases lay outside the gene matches. For the CDR3, the DNA is TGTGCCAGCAGTTACGCAACCGGGACAGGGACCGGGGAGCTGTTTTTT. It translates to CASSYATGTGTGELFF.